This entry features one TCR beta chain sequence. Antigen: not known. These data are taken from a study of blood T cells in healthy people across ages. Study-wide background: Capturing about one barcoded beta molecule per two T cells was achieved by template switching. Study outcomes and limitations: It was not possible, with unsorted PBMCs, to conclusively compare naive and antigen-experienced cells. Aged donors had fewer naive CD4+ cells and lower diversity than long-lived donors.

With a J-beta primer mix and a sample-barcoded 5' primer, a second PCR ran roughly 6 to 11 cycles. Each cDNA molecule was tagged by a template-switch adaptor with 12 random nucleotides. TCRdb recomputed calls from the 5' RACE reads with MiXCR, one row per CDR3 protein. The repertoire holds some 1,800,000 distinct CDR3 sequences, with 30% to 40% as singletons. Trimming removed 0 bases from V and 11 bases from J; junction bases left unmatched: 9. Germline V lookup: CDR1 SGHTA, CDR2 FQGNSA. The CDR3 has 16 residues. This clonotype originated in a human donor in good health. Source material: blood. The V gene is TRBV7-2, the J gene TRBJ1-6; 8 bases align to TRBD1. CDR3 loop: CASSLAGDRLEAPLHF. CDR3 DNA sequence: TGTGCCAGCAGCTTAGCCGGGGACAGGCTAGAAGCACCCCTCCACTTT.